This paragraph reports one T cell receptor (beta chain). This specimen comes from a study of blood T cell repertoires in COVID-19. The data were produced by immunoSEQ multiplex PCR, yet TCRdb's version contains in-frame clones alone and is incomplete. This table has 240,000 or so clones, about 80% appearing once. This CDR3 comprises 16 residues. The trim removed 3 bases at V and 7 bases at J, leaving 11 bases unmatched. CDR1 SGHRS and CDR2 YFSETQ come from the germline V gene. Input material: peripheral blood. The genes are TRBV5-1 and TRBJ2-2, with 8 bases identical to TRBD2. The TCR originated in a woman older than 75 with acute or convalescent COVID-19. In nucleotides, the CDR3 is TGCGCCAGCAGCTGGAACGGGGGGGCCGGGAACGGGGAGCTGTTTTTT. It yields the protein CASSWNGGAGNGELFF.